These 24 T cell receptor beta chains share one sample of origin, sequenced in a study of blood T cell repertoires in COVID-19. TCRdb keeps only in-frame clones here, not all; method: immunoSEQ multiplex PCR. The sample consists of about 320,000 clones, roughly 90% of them appearing once. Sequenced material: PBMCs or T cells enriched from blood (not recorded which). These TCRs come from a man aged 60 to 69 who had recovered from COVID-19.

The chain couples TRBV5-5 to TRBJ1-6; D is undetermined. Trimming stripped 1 base from V and 2 bases from J, with 4 bases between. CDR3 length: 14 amino acids. Germline CDR1 is SGHKS and CDR2 is YYEKEE (reference sequence). CDR3 protein: CASSLQTYNSPLHF. The CDR3 coding sequence is TGTGCCAGCAGCTTGCAGACCTATAATTCACCCCTCCACTTT.

This chain connects TRBV7-2 to TRBJ1-4, with 8 bases aligning to TRBD1. The V gene's germline CDR1 is SGHTA and CDR2 FQGNSA. J was trimmed by 7 bases and V by 2 bases; bases with no gene match: 6. This CDR3 has 15 amino acids. CDR3 sequence reads: CASSLLGRGPEKLFF. In DNA, the CDR3 is TGTGCCAGCAGCTTACTCGGCAGGGGGCCTGAAAAACTGTTTTTT. The full variable domain, rest sourced from reference TRBV7-2 and TRBJ1-4, is GAGVSQSPSNKVTEKGKDVELRCDPISGHTALYWYRQSLGQGLEFLIYFQGNSAPDKSGLPSDRFSAERTGGSVSTLTIQRTQQEDSAVYLCASSLLGRGPEKLFFGSGTQLSVL.

This clone appeared a single time. The V call is TRBV7-6, the J call TRBJ1-2; TRBD1 matches at 7 bases. V shed 1 base and J 7 bases; nucleotides not matched to a gene: 6. Germline V gene data show CDR1 as SGHVS and CDR2 as FNYEAQ. This CDR3 is 14 amino acids long. The CDR3 loop is CASSLGPGGSGYTF. The CDR3 DNA reads as TGTGCCAGCAGCTTAGGCCCAGGGGGGAGTGGCTACACCTTC.

The rearrangement uses TRBV5-1 and TRBJ2-2; 8 nucleotides agree with TRBD2. The V gene's germline CDR1 is SGHRS and CDR2 YFSETQ. The CDR3 is made up of 16 amino acids. Trimming removed 5 bases from V and 1 base from J; junction bases left unmatched: 7. The DNA for the CDR3 is TGCGCCAGCAGTAGAAGCGGGGGCCGGAACACCGGGGAGCTGTTTTTT. It specifies CASSRSGGRNTGELFF.

The V call is TRBV11-2, the J call TRBJ2-1; the match to TRBD2 covers 12 bases. J was trimmed by 8 bases and V by 1 base; bases with no gene match: 6. The CDR3 has 16 amino acids. Germline V CDR1 and CDR2: SGHAT, FQNNGV. The CDR3 DNA reads TGTGCCAGCAGCTTAGCAGGACTAGCGGGAATGGATGAGCAGTTCTTC. Amino acid sequence: CASSLAGLAGMDEQFF.

The chain employs TRBV6-5 and TRBJ1-4, with 8 bases matching TRBD1. V lost 10 bases to trimming and J lost 4 bases; unmatched junction nucleotides: 5. The V gene's germline CDR1 is MNHEY and CDR2 SVGAGI. This CDR3 is built from 13 residues. The CDR3 DNA reads as TGTGCCACCCGGGACAGGATTAATGAAAAACTGTTTTTT. Translating gives CATRDRINEKLFF.

The chain carries TRBV6-5 and TRBJ1-1; D is uncertain. The CDR3 spans 13 residues. Germline values: CDR1 MNHEY, CDR2 SVGAGI. V gave up 6 bases and J gave up 0 bases, with 8 bases separating them. In nucleotides, the CDR3 is TGTGCCAGCAGACGAACGGTGAACACTGAAGCTTTCTTT. Protein: CASRRTVNTEAFF.

This chain links TRBV24-1 with TRBJ1-1, with D possibly matching TRBD1 (5 bases). The V gene's germline CDR1 is KGHDR and CDR2 SFDVKD. The CDR3 consists of 14 residues. V lost 2 bases, J lost 6 bases, and 12 bases lay in between. The CDR3 here is CATSDSGGGAEAFF. The CDR3, as DNA: TGTGCCACCAGTGATTCCGGGGGGGGAGCTGAAGCTTTCTTT.

This chain uses TRBV5-5 with TRBJ2-7; tentatively, D is TRBD2 (6 bases). V gave up 5 bases and J gave up 7 bases, with 13 bases separating them. Germline V CDR1 and CDR2: SGHKS, YYEKEE (reference sequence). The CDR3 spans 12 residues. CDR3 nucleotide sequence: TGTGCCAGCAGATACGGGACTCTAGAGCAGTACTTC. Amino acids: CASRYGTLEQYF.

V usage is TRBV7-2 and J usage is TRBJ1-2, with D unclear. The length of the CDR3 is 15 residues. V was cut by 5 bases and J by 0 bases, with 13 bases left in between. Germline V gives CDR1 SGHTA, CDR2 FQGNSA. The CDR3 here is CASSAHRGSNYGYTF. In nucleotides, the CDR3 is TGTGCCAGCAGCGCTCACAGAGGGTCTAACTATGGCTACACCTTC.

V and J are TRBV5-1 and TRBJ1-6; 7 bases fit TRBD1. CDR3 length equals 17 residues. The germline CDR1 and CDR2 sequences are SGHRS and YFSETQ. V gave up 4 bases and J gave up 0 bases; unmatched junction bases: 7. CDR3 protein: CASSQRQGSSYNSPLHF. The CDR3, as DNA: TGCGCCAGCAGCCAACGACAGGGAAGCTCCTATAATTCACCCCTCCACTTT.

The chain is built from TRBV5-1 and TRBJ2-1; TRBD1 might be the D (5 bases). V dropped 6 bases and J dropped 8 bases, with 15 bases sitting between them. CDR1 SGHRS and CDR2 YFSETQ come from the germline V gene. This CDR3 is 13 amino acids long. The DNA of the CDR3 is TGCGCCAGCATATCCACAGGTTCCCATGAGCAGTTCTTC. This sequence encodes CASISTGSHEQFF. The full variable domain, completed using reference TRBV5-1 and TRBJ2-1, is KAGVTQTPRYLIKTRGQQVTLSCSPISGHRSVSWYQQTPGQGLQFLFEYFSETQRNKGNFPGRFSGRQFSNSRSEMNVSTLELGDSALYLCASISTGSHEQFFGPGTRLTVL.

The chain links TRBV28 to TRBJ1-4, with D unclear. The CDR3 length is 15 residues. The ends were cut back, 4 bases at V and 0 bases at J, with 9 bases in the middle. Germline assignment: CDR1 MDHEN and CDR2 SYDVKM. The CDR3 nucleotides read TGTGCCAGCAGTTCCGGAGTTGCAACTAATGAAAAACTGTTTTTT. Translated: CASSSGVATNEKLFF.

The rearrangement uses TRBV6-6 and TRBJ1-1; D is uncertain. V lost 6 bases to trimming and J lost 4 bases, with 15 bases between them. The CDR3 sequence is 14 residues long. CDR1 and CDR2 from the germline V gene are MNHNY and SVGAGI (reference sequence). The CDR3 nucleotides read TGTGCCAGCAGCTCTCTAGGTGGGAGCACTGAAGCTTTCTTT. It is translated as CASSSLGGSTEAFF.

The CDR3 coding sequence is TGTGCCAGCAGTGTTTTCATTTGGGACTCCCAATTAACCTACAATGAGCAGTTCTTC. This sequence encodes CASSVFIWDSQLTYNEQFF. J is TRBJ2-1 and V is TRBV2; D perhaps matches TRBD2 (6 bases). The germline gives CDR1 SNHLY, CDR2 FYNNEI. V lost 4 bases and J lost 2, with 24 bases in between. The CDR3 runs to 19 residues.

The chain couples TRBV19 to TRBJ1-1, with 10 bases that match TRBD1. J gave up 1 base and V 6 bases, and 2 bases lay outside the gene matches. CDR1 LNHDA and CDR2 SQIVND come from the germline V gene (reference sequence). The CDR3 spans 14 residues. In DNA form, the CDR3 reads TGTGCCAGTAGCGGACAGGGGGGGAACACTGAAGCTTTCTTT. It specifies CASSGQGGNTEAFF.

V usage is TRBV19 and J usage is TRBJ1-4, with 9 bases matching TRBD1. Germline values: CDR1 LNHDA, CDR2 SQIVND (reference sequence). V was pared by 7 bases and J by 5 bases, with 8 bases of the junction left unmatched. This CDR3 has 15 residues. Written as DNA, the CDR3 is TGTGCCAGTAAAGAAAAAGGGACAGGGAATGAAAAACTGTTTTTT. Encoded protein: CASKEKGTGNEKLFF.

V is TRBV9 and J is TRBJ2-1; 7 nucleotides match TRBD2. Germline-derived CDR1 and CDR2 are SGDLS and YYNGEE. Germline trimming cut 4 bases from V and 8 bases from J; bases unmatched to any gene: 12. The CDR3 runs 15 residues. The CDR3 sequence is CASSSQSGIVDEQFF. The CDR3 DNA sequence: TGTGCCAGCAGCTCCCAGAGCGGGATAGTGGATGAGCAGTTCTTC.

The V and J genes are TRBV7-9 and TRBJ2-4; TRBD1 is a possible D gene (5 bases). The CDR3 length is 13 residues. Looked up from germline, CDR1 is SEHNR and CDR2 is FQNEAQ (reference sequence). V lost 1 base, J lost 4 bases, and 5 bases lay in between. In DNA form, the CDR3 reads TGTGCCAGCAGCTTAGGACAGAAAAACATTCAGTACTTC. Translation gives CASSLGQKNIQYF.

This clone was counted only a few times. The rearrangement uses TRBV30 and TRBJ1-6, with TRBD1 identical over 8 bases. CDR1 and CDR2 from the germline V gene are GTSNPN and SVGIG (reference sequence). After removal of 3 bases from V and 6 bases from J, the junction contained 10 bases not matched to a gene. The CDR3 is made up of 16 amino acids. DNA for the CDR3: TGTGCCTGGAGACGACCGGACAGGGTGCGTAATTCACCCCTCCACTTT. This sequence encodes CAWRRPDRVRNSPLHF.

The chain joins TRBV2 to TRBJ2-7, with 9 bases matching TRBD1. The V gene end was trimmed by 6 bases and the J gene end by 2 bases; junction bases not matched to a gene: 5. This CDR3 comprises 14 residues. Germline V gene sequence: CDR1 SNHLY, CDR2 FYNNEI. The CDR3 is CASRLGQGTYEQYF. Written as DNA, the CDR3 is TGTGCCAGCAGATTGGGACAGGGAACCTACGAGCAGTACTTC.

J is TRBJ2-1 and V is TRBV2, with unresolved D. CDR3 size: 16 residues. Deletions cut 6 bases from V and 0 bases from J, with 15 bases between. Germline assignment: CDR1 SNHLY and CDR2 FYNNEI. The CDR3 coding sequence is TGTGCCAGCAGACCCACTATCTTCTCCTCCTACAATGAGCAGTTCTTC. This gives the protein CASRPTIFSSYNEQFF.

This rearrangement joins TRBV19 to TRBJ1-2, with D possibly matching TRBD1 (5 bases). Germline V gene lookup returns CDR1 LNHDA and CDR2 SQIVND (reference sequence). Trimming cost V 3 bases and J 4 bases, with 9 bases left between them. The CDR3 consists of 13 residues. The CDR3 here is CASSITGAYGYTF. CDR3 nucleotide sequence: TGTGCCAGTAGTATCACAGGAGCCTATGGCTACACCTTC.

V usage is TRBV11-2 and J usage is TRBJ2-1; D is perhaps TRBD2 (6 bases). Trimming stripped 3 bases from V and 8 bases from J, with 17 bases between. Germline V gene lookup returns CDR1 SGHAT and CDR2 FQNNGV. The CDR3 runs 15 residues. Here the CDR3 reads CASSFGAGRIDEQFF. CDR3 bases: TGTGCCAGCAGCTTCGGTGCGGGAAGGATTGATGAGCAGTTCTTC. Together with reference TRBV11-2 and TRBJ2-1, the CDR3 gives the full variable domain: EAGVAQSPRYKIIEKRQSVAFWCNPISGHATLYWYQQILGQGPKLLIQFQNNGVVDDSQLPKDRFSAERLKGVDSTLKIQPAKLEDSAVYLCASSFGAGRIDEQFFGPGTRLTVL.